One T cell receptor beta chain is described in this entry. The antigen remains unidentified. This specimen belongs to a study of response to subunit inactivated influenza vaccine. The germline V gene has CDR1 SQVTM and CDR2 ANQGSEA. The length of the CDR3 is 14 residues. Losses at the gene ends were 4 bases for V and 7 bases for J; bases not matched to a gene: 11. TCRdb ran MiXCR on the RT-PCR reads and lists one entry per CDR3 protein. Of about 520,000 distinct CDR3 sequences in the sample, about 25% were seen once. Study-wide findings and caveats: The authors put forward the suggestion that each seasonal influenza vaccination may bring in only a limited number of new T cells.

The source material was CD4+ T cells sorted from PBMCs, sampled about 5 days after vaccination. This TCR derives from a man aged 45 to 65 who received an inactivated influenza vaccine. This chain uses TRBV29-1 with TRBJ1-2, with TRBD1 matching over 8 bases. The CDR3 DNA reads as TGCAGCGTTGTTGGGGAAACAGGGGGAATTGGCTACACCTTC. Translating gives CSVVGETGGIGYTF.